Given below is one T cell receptor beta chain in context. Germline assignment: CDR1 WNHNN and CDR2 SYGVQD (reference sequence). J gave up 3 bases and V 3 bases, and 13 bases lay outside the gene matches. This CDR3 has 19 residues. The data belong to a study of blood T cell repertoires in COVID-19. Study context: Both acute and convalescent COVID-19 samples were obtained from the United States, Italy and Spain. T cells, B-cell-depleted T cells, or PBMCs supplied cDNA or gDNA.

Per the study methods: It was from reference gene primer amplification that nucleated cell counts were estimated. Produced via immunoSEQ multiplex PCR; TCRdb's table is partial and in-frame only. The D gene and trimming were derived from the DNA, and the V and J assignments and clone size from that table. The data contain about 93,000 clones, roughly 88% of them singletons. The source material was peripheral blood. This receptor was identified in a human donor with active COVID-19. The donor label of this sample is uncertain. V usage is TRBV10-1 and J usage is TRBJ1-6; 8 bases agree with TRBD1. CDR3 sequence: CASSEGQGKILNYNSPLHF. In DNA, the CDR3 is TGCGCCAGCAGTGAAGGACAGGGAAAAATCTTAAACTATAATTCACCCCTCCACTTT.